Below are 27 T cell receptor beta chains sequenced from a single sample in a study of chemoradiotherapy in HPV16-positive cancers (dated by TCRdb to about 2022). Receptors were amplified or captured by the immunoSEQ multiplex PCR assay. In TCRdb, the immuneACCESS table is reduced to in-frame sequences with V and J assigned. These tables do not hold every clone; where another copy was compared, an unresolved V gene accounts for under half, and the others remain unexplained. For this sample the table gives approximately 17,000 clones, of which nearly 90% were detected only once. The ten largest clones add up to roughly 2.4% of the sample. The material sequenced was blood, taken from a patient who underwent chemoradiotherapy. Every receptor here comes from a human donor with HPV-associated anogenital cancer.

CDR3 nucleotide sequence: TGTGCCAGCAGTTACTCCCAGGGAATCCAGTACTTC. This sequence encodes CASSYSQGIQYF. This sequence joins TRBV6-5 and TRBJ2-5, with D possibly matching TRBD1 (5 bases). The CDR3 runs 12 residues. Trimming took 0 bases from V and 10 from J, leaving 9 bases between them. The germline gives CDR1 MNHEY, CDR2 SVGAGI.

The chain couples TRBV29-1 to TRBJ2-2; 10 positions agree with TRBD2. Germline CDR1 is SQVTM and CDR2 is ANQGSEA. J was trimmed by 6 bases and V by 5 bases; bases with no gene match: 6. This CDR3 comprises 14 residues. CDR3 protein: CSVFTSGVAGELFF. CDR3 nucleotides: TGCAGCGTTTTTACTAGCGGGGTTGCCGGGGAGCTGTTTTTT.

This clone was picked up one time. CDR3 DNA: TGTGCCAGCAGAAGCGGGCCCAACACCGGGGAGCTGTTTTTT. Translated, it gives CASRSGPNTGELFF. The V gene is TRBV11-2, the J gene TRBJ2-2; D is perhaps TRBD2 (6 bases). The V and J ends lost 6 bases and 2 bases respectively, with 10 bases between them. The CDR3 loop spans 14 amino acids. Germline CDR1 SGHAT, CDR2 FQNNGV. Variable domain in full (rest from reference TRBV11-2 and TRBJ2-2): EAGVAQSPRYKIIEKRQSVAFWCNPISGHATLYWYQQILGQGPKLLIQFQNNGVVDDSQLPKDRFSAERLKGVDSTLKIQPAKLEDSAVYLCASRSGPNTGELFFGEGSRLTVL.

V usage is TRBV6-1 and J usage is TRBJ1-2, with 7 bases aligning to TRBD1. This CDR3 is 14 amino acids long. V gave up 5 bases and J gave up 8 bases; unmatched junction bases: 11. From germline, CDR1 is MNHNS and CDR2 SASEGT. The CDR3 DNA is TGTGCCAGCAGTAAAGGGGAAGGGGGCGACGGCTACACCTTC. It codes for CASSKGEGGDGYTF.

This clone was recorded a few times. The gene calls are TRBV6-5 and TRBJ1-1, with TRBD1 as a possible D gene (6 bases). The CDR3 totals 14 residues. Trimming shortened V by 5 bases and J by 2 bases, and 12 bases separated the two germline ends. From germline, CDR1 is MNHEY and CDR2 SVGAGI. The CDR3 loop is CASSQRQVNTEAFF. For the CDR3, the DNA is TGTGCCAGCAGTCAGAGACAGGTAAACACTGAAGCTTTCTTT.

This chain connects TRBV19 to TRBJ1-5; D remains unclear. Per germline, CDR1 LNHDA and CDR2 SQIVND (reference sequence). The CDR3 consists of 15 residues. V dropped 5 bases and J dropped 3 bases, with 14 bases sitting between them. The CDR3 loop reads CASSLFSGVNQPQHF. The CDR3 DNA is TGTGCCAGTAGTCTATTCTCGGGCGTCAATCAGCCCCAGCATTTT. Supplemented by reference TRBV19 and TRBJ1-5, the full variable domain reads DGGITQSPKYLFRKEGQNVTLSCEQNLNHDAMYWYRQDPGQGLRLIYYSQIVNDFQKGDIAEGYSVSREKKESFPLTVTSAQKNPTAFYLCASSLFSGVNQPQHFGDGTRLSIL.

The chain is built from TRBV7-2 and TRBJ2-7; D not certain. The V and J ends lost 3 bases and 6 bases respectively, with 6 bases between them. Germline lookup yields CDR1 SGHTA and CDR2 FQGNSA. This CDR3 region has 11 residues. The DNA for the CDR3 is TGTGCCAGCAGCTTTACGGGCGAGCAGTACTTC. Translation gives CASSFTGEQYF. The variable domain in full, completed from reference TRBV7-2 and TRBJ2-7, reads GAGVSQSPSNKVTEKGKDVELRCDPISGHTALYWYRQSLGQGLEFLIYFQGNSAPDKSGLPSDRFSAERTGGSVSTLTIQRTQQEDSAVYLCASSFTGEQYFGPGTRLTVT.

In this sample, this clone turned up a few times. CDR3 in DNA: TGTGCCAGCAGTTACCGGGACAGCTCCTACAATGAGCAGTTCTTC. Translating it yields CASSYRDSSYNEQFF. The V gene is TRBV6-5, the J gene TRBJ2-1, with 7 bases identical to TRBD1. Per germline, CDR1 MNHEY and CDR2 SVGAGI. Trimming at V came to 2 bases and at J to 0 bases, leaving 1 base not matched to a gene. The CDR3 is 15 amino acids.

The genes are TRBV5-1 and TRBJ2-3, with 14 nucleotides matching TRBD2. J lost 3 bases, V lost 4 bases, and 4 bases had no gene match. Germline V gene sequence: CDR1 SGHRS, CDR2 YFSETQ. This CDR3 contains 16 residues. This chain's CDR3 is CASSPGTSGGTDTQYF. The CDR3, as DNA: TGCGCCAGCAGCCCGGGGACTAGCGGGGGTACAGATACGCAGTATTTT.

The gene calls are TRBV13 and TRBJ2-2, with 14 bases matching TRBD2. There are 19 residues in the CDR3. The ends lost 7 bases at V and 2 bases at J; junction bases unmatched: 12. Germline CDR1 is PRHDT and CDR2 is FYEKMQ (reference sequence). The CDR3 region has the DNA TGTGCCAGCACCCCAAATATGGGACTAGCGGGGGCTAACACCGGGGAGCTGTTTTTT. Translated, it gives CASTPNMGLAGANTGELFF.

The V call is TRBV4-1, the J call TRBJ2-5; 8 bases are a match to TRBD2. CDR1 is MGHRA, CDR2 YSYEKL, per germline. The length of the CDR3 is 19 residues. The J segment lost 4 bases and the V segment lost 1 base, leaving 17 bases of the junction unmatched. In nucleotides, the CDR3 is TGCGCCAGCAGCCAAGGGGGCTTGGGAAGTAGCGGGATGGGAGAGACCCAGTACTTC. Protein sequence: CASSQGGLGSSGMGETQYF.

The V gene is TRBV10-1, the J gene TRBJ2-1, with 11 bases matching TRBD2. From germline, CDR1 is WNHNN and CDR2 SYGVQD (reference sequence). V lost 3 bases, J lost 9 bases, and 7 bases stayed unmatched. This CDR3 comprises 15 residues. DNA of the CDR3: TGCGCCAGCAGTGAAGTAGCGGGGGGGCCAAGTGAGCAGTTCTTC. This codes for CASSEVAGGPSEQFF.

The rearrangement joins TRBV19 to TRBJ2-7; weak D call: TRBD1 (7 bases). The germline CDR1 and CDR2 sequences are LNHDA and SQIVND (reference sequence). CDR3 length: 14 amino acids. V was cut by 3 bases and J by 6 bases, with 15 bases left in between. The CDR3 nucleotides are TGTGCCAGTAGTATGCAGGGGGGATTTGGCGAGCAGTACTTC. It translates to CASSMQGGFGEQYF.

CDR3 amino acids: CASSRGFNEQYF. DNA for the CDR3: TGTGCCAGCAGCAGGGGGTTTAACGAGCAGTACTTC. The rearrangement links TRBV6-5 to TRBJ2-7; 7 positions agree with TRBD1. Germline CDR1 is MNHEY and CDR2 is SVGAGI. Trimming removed 6 bases from V and 5 bases from J; junction bases left unmatched: 4. This CDR3 is built from 12 residues.

The gene calls are TRBV4-2 and TRBJ2-5, with 14 bases fitting TRBD2. The J segment lost 2 bases and the V segment lost 1 base, leaving 3 bases of the junction unmatched. The CDR3 covers 17 residues. Germline CDR1 LGHNA, CDR2 YNFKEQ. The CDR3 coding sequence is TGTGCCAGCAGCCAAGGGACTAGCGGGGGGTCACAAGAGACCCAGTACTTC. Translated: CASSQGTSGGSQETQYF.

This chain connects TRBV27 to TRBJ2-7; D ambiguous. Germline lookup yields CDR1 MNHEY and CDR2 SMNVEV (reference sequence). This CDR3 region has 10 residues. Trimming left V 8 bases short and J 4 bases short, with 6 bases between. The CDR3 sequence is CASGRYEQYF. The DNA of the CDR3 is TGTGCCAGCGGACGATACGAGCAGTACTTC.

The chain combines TRBV9 with TRBJ2-2, with TRBD1 matching 8 bases. Trimming took 4 bases from V and 2 from J; bases not matched to a gene: 10. The CDR3 sequence is 17 residues long. Per germline, CDR1 SGDLS and CDR2 YYNGEE. CDR3 DNA: TGTGCCAGCAGCCACAATCCGACAGGGGTTAACACCGGGGAGCTGTTTTTT. Its protein is CASSHNPTGVNTGELFF.

This chain joins TRBV28 and TRBJ2-2; 8 positions agree with TRBD2. Germline CDR1 is MDHEN and CDR2 is SYDVKM. The CDR3 has 17 residues. Trimming took 6 bases from V and 4 from J; bases not matched to a gene: 13. As DNA, the CDR3 is TGTGCCAGCAGAGTGGGTACCGGGACTAGGTCCACCGGGGAGCTGTTTTTT. This encodes CASRVGTGTRSTGELFF.

The chain carries TRBV10-3 and TRBJ2-7, with D maybe TRBD2 (5 bases). This CDR3 comprises 15 residues. From germline, CDR1 is ENHRY and CDR2 SYGVKD. Deletions cut 3 bases from V and 0 bases from J, with 12 bases between. The CDR3 is CAISDYGVSSYEQYF. In nucleotides, the CDR3 is TGTGCCATCAGTGATTACGGGGTGAGCTCCTACGAGCAGTACTTC.

V usage is TRBV30 and J usage is TRBJ1-4; D not resolved. This CDR3 region has 13 residues. CDR1 and CDR2 from the germline V gene are GTSNPN and SVGIG (reference sequence). Trimming removed 0 bases from V and 7 bases from J, with 9 bases in between. The CDR3 region has the DNA TGTGCCTGGAGTGTTGAGCGGGCTGAAAAACTGTTTTTT. Amino acid sequence: CAWSVERAEKLFF.

The chain uses TRBV7-6 and TRBJ2-5, with 10 bases lining up with TRBD1. The J call may be incorrect, as the DNA end agrees better with TRBJ2-7. The CDR3 runs to 15 residues. CDR1 is SGHVS, CDR2 FNYEAQ, per germline. This chain's CDR3 is CASSLASTGGNEQYF. The CDR3 coding sequence is TGTGCCAGCAGCTTAGCCTCGACAGGGGGCAACGAGCAGTACTTC.

The chain uses TRBV4-1 and TRBJ2-3, with 10 bases matching TRBD1. Germline CDR1 reads MGHRA; CDR2 reads YSYEKL. The CDR3 consists of 16 residues. The J segment lost 1 base and the V segment lost 5 bases, leaving 6 bases of the junction unmatched. The CDR3 nucleotides read TGCGCCAGCAGCTCAGGTGGGACAGGGGGCACAGATACGCAGTATTTT. It codes for CASSSGGTGGTDTQYF.

The chain recombines TRBV21-1 with TRBJ2-1; whether TRBD1, the table's D call, matches the DNA was not checked. TRBV21-1 has pseudogene status. The CDR3 has 16 amino acids. The CDR3 coding sequence is TGTGCCAGCAGCACAACGTTGGACAGGAGTTACAATGAGCAGTTCTTC. This sequence encodes CASSTTLDRSYNEQFF.

The chain carries TRBV9 and TRBJ1-6; D uncertain. Trimming took 1 base from V and 5 from J, leaving 7 bases between them. The CDR3 is 14 amino acids. CDR1 and CDR2 from the germline V gene are SGDLS and YYNGEE. For the CDR3, the DNA is TGTGCCAGCAGCGTAAAGGGAGATAATTCACCCCTCCACTTT. Protein: CASSVKGDNSPLHF.

This clone is a singleton in its sample. The chain uses TRBV28 and TRBJ2-7; D is uncertain. Trimming cost V 7 bases and J 0 bases, with 16 bases left between them. CDR3 length equals 15 residues. Germline V lookup: CDR1 MDHEN, CDR2 SYDVKM. The CDR3 reads CASNPHGQASYEQYF. In DNA, the CDR3 is TGTGCCAGCAATCCCCATGGGCAGGCCTCCTACGAGCAGTACTTC.

The chain joins TRBV4-1 to TRBJ1-2; maybe TRBD1 (5 bases). From germline, CDR1 is MGHRA and CDR2 YSYEKL. The CDR3 totals 15 residues. Trimming left V 1 base short and J 1 base short, with 10 bases between. The CDR3 sequence: CASSQGRDFNYGYTF. DNA of the CDR3: TGCGCCAGCAGCCAAGGAAGGGACTTTAACTATGGCTACACCTTC.

The chain couples TRBV5-1 to TRBJ1-3; D remains unclear. Germline values: CDR1 SGHRS, CDR2 YFSETQ. There are 15 residues in the CDR3. The V gene lost 4 bases and the J gene lost 3 bases, with 14 bases spanning the gap. CDR3: CASSGGMTFGNTIYF. CDR3 in DNA: TGCGCCAGCAGCGGAGGTATGACCTTTGGAAACACCATATATTTT.